Listed below are T cell receptor beta chains from one sample, sequenced in a study of T cell changes during pregnancy in multiple sclerosis. Measured with immunoSEQ multiplex PCR; TCRdb has only the in-frame clones, and not every one. The sample contains about 89,000 clones, around 94% of which appear only once. Sequenced material: peripheral blood, taken in the third trimester of pregnancy. The receptor set was obtained from a female donor with multiple sclerosis, enrolled in a pregnancy study. The CDR3 runs from the conserved cysteine through the conserved F or W. The D gene is left open where the match is weak. Rows give clone size only sometimes, using once, few, many, or a class for an expanded clone.

length,V,J,size,D,DNA,CDR3
18,TRBV15,TRBJ2-1,-,-,TGTGCCACCAGCAGAGATCGTGCGAGTCACCTTTTATACAATGAGCAGTTCTTC,CATSRDRASHLLYNEQFF
12,TRBV4-2,TRBJ2-7,-,-,TGTGCCAGCAGCCAAGAAAGCGGGGAGCAGTACTTC,CASSQESGEQYF
12,TRBV11-2,TRBJ2-7,once,-,TGTGCCAGCAGCCCGGGATTTGGCGAGCAGTACTTC,CASSPGFGEQYF
14,TRBV21-1,TRBJ2-7,-,-,TGTGCCAGCAGCCGTCCATGTAGAACCTACGAGCAGTACTTC,CASSRPCRTYEQYF
13,TRBV28,TRBJ1-2,-,TRBD1,TGTGCCAGCCAGGGGGCGCGTCTCTATGGCTACACCTTC,CASQGARLYGYTF
15,TRBV7-6,TRBJ2-7,-,-,TGTGCCAGCAGCTTAGAAAATAGCGGTACCTACGAGCAGTACTTC,CASSLENSGTYEQYF
15,TRBV28,TRBJ2-7,-,TRBD1,TGTGCCAGCAGTCCCGGGACAGGCCTCTCCTACGAGCAGTACTTC,CASSPGTGLSYEQYF
16,TRBV11-2,TRBJ2-5,-,TRBD2,TGTGCCAGCAGCTTAGTCCCTAGCGGGAGAGGGGAGACCCAGTACTTC,CASSLVPSGRGETQYF
11,TRBV5-6,TRBJ1-1,-,-,TGTGCCAGCAGCCTAGGACTGGAAGCTTTCTTT,CASSLGLEAFF
13,TRBV19,TRBJ2-1,-,-,TGTGCCAGTAGTATAGTCGTACCTAGGGAGCAGTTCTTC,CASSIVVPREQFF
14,TRBV7-9,TRBJ2-2,-,TRBD2,TGTGCCAGCAGGCTGGGACTAAACACCGGGGAGCTGTTTTTT,CASRLGLNTGELFF
14,TRBV6-1,TRBJ1-2,-,-,TGTGCCAGCAGTGAAGTCGCAGGGGTGGGTGGCTACACCTTC,CASSEVAGVGGYTF
13,TRBV28,TRBJ2-7,-,TRBD1,TGTGCCAGCAGTCGACAGGGGGCCTACGAGCAGTACTTC,CASSRQGAYEQYF
17,TRBV4-1,TRBJ1-5,-,TRBD1,TGCGCCAGCAGCCAAGCGGAGAGCAGGGGGCCAAGCGAGCCCCAGCATTTT,CASSQAESRGPSEPQHF
15,TRBV28,TRBJ1-3,once,-,TGTGCCAGCAGTCCCTTGAGGAGCTCTGGAAACACCATATATTTT,CASSPLRSSGNTIYF
12,TRBV28,TRBJ2-7,-,-,TGTGCCAGCAGCCCCGGGTTCTACGAGCAGTACTTC,CASSPGFYEQYF
16,TRBV11-2,TRBJ2-1,-,TRBD2,TGTGCCAGCAGCTTGGAAGCGGGAGGATACTACAATGAGCAGTTCTTC,CASSLEAGGYYNEQFF
19,TRBV4-3,TRBJ2-7,-,TRBD2,TGCGCCAGCAGCCAAGATTGGATAGCGGGAGTTTCCATCTCCTACGAGCAGTACTTC,CASSQDWIAGVSISYEQYF
14,TRBV5-1,TRBJ2-7,-,TRBD2,TGCGCCAGCAGCTTGGGTAGCGGGAGTGACGAGCAGTACTTC,CASSLGSGSDEQYF
14,TRBV2,TRBJ2-1,-,TRBD2,TGTGCCAGCATAGGACTAGCGATAAACAATGAGCAGTTCTTC,CASIGLAINNEQFF
13,TRBV5-1,TRBJ2-1,-,TRBD2,TGCGCCAGCGTGGCTAGCGGTTACAATGAGCAGTTCTTC,CASVASGYNEQFF
13,TRBV5-1,TRBJ2-5,-,TRBD2,TGCGCCAGCAGCTTGGCGGGAGGAGAGACCCAGTACTTC,CASSLAGGETQYF